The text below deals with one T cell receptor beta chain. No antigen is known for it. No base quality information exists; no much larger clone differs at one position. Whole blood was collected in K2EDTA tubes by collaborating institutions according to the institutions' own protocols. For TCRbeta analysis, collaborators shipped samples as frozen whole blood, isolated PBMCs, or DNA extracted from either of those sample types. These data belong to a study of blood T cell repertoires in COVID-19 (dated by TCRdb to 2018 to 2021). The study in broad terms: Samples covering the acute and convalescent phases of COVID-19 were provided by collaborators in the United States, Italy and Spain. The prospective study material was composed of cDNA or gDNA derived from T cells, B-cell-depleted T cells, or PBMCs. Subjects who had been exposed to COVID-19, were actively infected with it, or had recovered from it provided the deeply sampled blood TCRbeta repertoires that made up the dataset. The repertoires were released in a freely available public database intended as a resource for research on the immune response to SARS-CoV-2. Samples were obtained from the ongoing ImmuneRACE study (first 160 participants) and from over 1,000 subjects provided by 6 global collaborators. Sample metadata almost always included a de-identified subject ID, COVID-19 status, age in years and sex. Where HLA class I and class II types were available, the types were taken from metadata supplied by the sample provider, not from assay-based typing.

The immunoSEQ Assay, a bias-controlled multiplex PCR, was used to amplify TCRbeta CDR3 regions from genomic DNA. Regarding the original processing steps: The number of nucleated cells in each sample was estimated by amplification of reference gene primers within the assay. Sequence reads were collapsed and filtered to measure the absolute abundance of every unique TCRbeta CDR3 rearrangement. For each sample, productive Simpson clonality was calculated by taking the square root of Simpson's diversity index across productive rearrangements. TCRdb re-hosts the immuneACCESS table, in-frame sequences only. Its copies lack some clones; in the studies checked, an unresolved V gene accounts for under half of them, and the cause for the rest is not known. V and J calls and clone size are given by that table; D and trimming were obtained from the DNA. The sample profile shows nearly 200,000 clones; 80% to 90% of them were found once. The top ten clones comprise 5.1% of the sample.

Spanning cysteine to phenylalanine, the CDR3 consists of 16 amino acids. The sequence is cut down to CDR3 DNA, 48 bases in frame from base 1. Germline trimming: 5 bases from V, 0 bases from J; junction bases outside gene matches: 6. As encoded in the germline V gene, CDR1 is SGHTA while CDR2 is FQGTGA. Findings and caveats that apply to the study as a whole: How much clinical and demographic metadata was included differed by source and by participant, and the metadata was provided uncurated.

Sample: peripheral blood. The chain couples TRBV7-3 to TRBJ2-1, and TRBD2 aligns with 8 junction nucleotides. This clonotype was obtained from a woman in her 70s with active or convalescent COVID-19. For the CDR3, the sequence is CASSPRSGSSYNEQFF. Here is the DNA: TGTGCCAGCAGCCCGAGGAGCGGGAGCTCCTACAATGAGCAGTTCTTC.